Listed below are T cell receptor beta chains from one sample, sequenced in a study of blood T cells in healthy people across ages. Each CDR3 protein is one row after TCRdb ran MiXCR on the 5' RACE reads. The sample yields some 640,000 distinct CDR3 sequences, 45% to 50% seen once. The sequenced sample was blood. The receptors stem from a woman in her sixties in good health. The CDR3 runs from the conserved cysteine through the conserved F or W. The D gene is left open where the match is weak. Clone size is stated in some rows and not others, as once, few, many or a class when expanded.

j_gene | d_gene | v_gene | abundance | CDR3nt | CDR3aa
TRBJ1-1 | TRBD1 | TRBV20-1 | NA | TGCAGTGCCAATCAGGGACAGGGAGGGACTGAAGCTTTCTTT | CSANQGQGGTEAFF
TRBJ2-5 | TRBD2 | TRBV10-3 | NA | TGTGCCATCGGCCTCGGGGCTAGCGGGTTTGACAATGAGCAGTACTTC | CAIGLGASGFDNEQYF
TRBJ2-7 | NA | TRBV5-1 | few | TGCGCCAGCAGCTTGGAAGTCAGTCCCTACGAGCAGTACTTC | CASSLEVSPYEQYF
TRBJ2-7 | NA | TRBV24-1 | few | TGTGCCACCGCTGGGGCAGGGTTAGGAGAGCAGTACTTC | CATAGAGLGEQYF
TRBJ1-1 | NA | TRBV6-1 | few | TGTGCCAGCAGTGTGGAGGGGGGCTTGAACACTGAAGCTTTCTTT | CASSVEGGLNTEAFF
TRBJ2-1 | NA | TRBV6-2/TRBV6-3 | NA | TGTGCCAGCATAGGTGGGGGGTCTGGGGACAATGAGCAGTTCTTC | CASIGGGSGDNEQFF
TRBJ2-7 | TRBD2 | TRBV7-2 | few | TGTGCCAGCAGTCAGAGCGGGAGAGGATCCTACGAGCAGTACTTC | CASSQSGRGSYEQYF
TRBJ2-4 | NA | TRBV27 | NA | TGTGCCAGCACCTCGAGATGGGGAAACATTCAGTACTTC | CASTSRWGNIQYF
TRBJ2-5 | NA | TRBV9 | once | TGTGCCAGCAGCGTAACAGGCGACCCTCCAGAGACCCAGTACTTC | CASSVTGDPPETQYF
TRBJ2-7 | NA | TRBV14 | NA | TGTGCCAGCAGCCAAGTCAGGGGCCACGAGCAGTACTTC | CASSQVRGHEQYF
TRBJ2-5 | NA | TRBV10-3 | NA | TGTGCCATCCGCCCCAACCTGGCGGCCCAAGAGACCCAGTACTTC | CAIRPNLAAQETQYF
TRBJ2-7 | NA | TRBV27 | NA | TGTGCCAGCAGTGTCAGGGACCCATACGAGCAGTACTTC | CASSVRDPYEQYF
TRBJ1-2 | NA | TRBV4-3 | NA | TGCGCCAGCAGCCAAGATTTCGCGGGGGGCTACACCTTC | CASSQDFAGGYTF
TRBJ2-3 | TRBD2 | TRBV7-8 | NA | TGTGCCAGCAGCTTCCCGGGACTAGCGGGAGCCATAGATACGCAGTATTTT | CASSFPGLAGAIDTQYF
TRBJ2-2 | TRBD2 | TRBV6-6 | few | TGTGCCAGCAGTTACTCCGGACTAGCGGGACCCGGGGAGCTGTTTTTT | CASSYSGLAGPGELFF
TRBJ2-7 | TRBD1 | TRBV25-1 | NA | TGTGCCAGCAGCCGGACAGGGGCCACCTACGAGCAGTACTTC | CASSRTGATYEQYF
TRBJ1-2 | NA | TRBV4-2 | few | TGTGCCAGCAGCCCTAGACAGGCCCCCTATGGCTACACCTTC | CASSPRQAPYGYTF
TRBJ2-2 | TRBD2 | TRBV4-3 | NA | TGCGCCAGCAGCCAAGAGGCCCTAGCGGGAGTAGGGGAGCTGTTTTTT | CASSQEALAGVGELFF
TRBJ2-3 | NA | TRBV28 | NA | TGTGCCAGCAGTTCCCGGACTATCCATAGCACAGATACGCAGTATTTT | CASSSRTIHSTDTQYF
TRBJ2-1 | TRBD2 | TRBV11-3 | NA | TGTGCCAGCAGTCCCACCGGGAGGCATAGAGCCTACAATGAGCAGTTCTTC | CASSPTGRHRAYNEQFF
TRBJ1-2 | NA | TRBV29-1 | many | TGCAGCGTTGAGACCTCGTTCGTCGATGGCTACACCTTC | CSVETSFVDGYTF
TRBJ1-1 | TRBD1 | TRBV29-1 | NA | TGCAGCATTAGGACAGGAGCCTCTGAAGCTTTCTTT | CSIRTGASEAFF
TRBJ1-2 | NA | TRBV28 | NA | TGTGCCAGCAGCCCCAGGGTAAATGGCTACACCTTC | CASSPRVNGYTF
TRBJ1-3 | NA | TRBV15 | NA | TGTGCCACCAGCAGACAGGGGACGGGAAACACCATATATTTT | CATSRQGTGNTIYF
TRBJ1-6 | TRBD1 | TRBV20-1 | few | TGCAGTGTCGCACCGGGACAGGGGAATTCACCCCTCCACTTT | CSVAPGQGNSPLHF
TRBJ2-7 | TRBD2 | TRBV4-2 | NA | TGTGCCAGCAGCCGAGATACCGGGACTAGGTCCTACGAGCAGTACTTC | CASSRDTGTRSYEQYF
TRBJ1-1 | NA | TRBV7-2 | NA | TGTGCCAGCAGCTTAGCATGGGAGACTGAAGCTTTCTTT | CASSLAWETEAFF
TRBJ2-5 | TRBD1 | TRBV7-9 | many | TGTGCCAGCAGCCCCGGGACAGGCCTCCAGAAGACCCAGTACTTC | CASSPGTGLQKTQYF
TRBJ2-1 | NA | TRBV20-1 | NA | TGCAGTGCTTTTTGGGCGGAACGGGAGTTAGAGTTCTTC | CSAFWAERELEFF
TRBJ2-7 | TRBD2 | TRBV20-1 | NA | TGCAGTGCTCTTCCTAGCGGGAGAGGCGAGCAGTACTTC | CSALPSGRGEQYF
TRBJ2-1 | NA | TRBV29-1 | many | TGCAGCGTTGCGGTAGGGTCAGGACAAAACAATGAGCAGTTCTTC | CSVAVGSGQNNEQFF
TRBJ2-1 | NA | TRBV2 | NA | TGTGCCAGCAGGGCTGAGTCGGATGAGCAGTTCTTC | CASRAESDEQFF
TRBJ1-2 | NA | TRBV20-1 | NA | TGCAGTGCTAGACCCTCGACAAGGGGGAACTATGGCTACACCTTC | CSARPSTRGNYGYTF
TRBJ2-2 | TRBD2 | TRBV10-3 | few | TGTGCCATCAGTGTCGAGACTAGCGCAACCGGGGAGCTGTTTTTT | CAISVETSATGELFF
TRBJ1-6 | TRBD1 | TRBV7-9 | NA | TGTGCCAGCAGCACGGACAGGATGGGCTATAATTCACCCCTCCACTTT | CASSTDRMGYNSPLHF